This T cell receptor (beta chain) stems from a study of blood T cell repertoires in COVID-19. Overall study: The United States, Italy and Spain supplied acute and convalescent COVID-19 samples.

Germline V gene lookup returns CDR1 MNHNS and CDR2 SASEGT. This CDR3 has 15 amino acids. Trimming pared 1 base from V and 2 bases from J, leaving 9 bases between. TCRdb keeps only in-frame clones here, not all; method: immunoSEQ multiplex PCR. The sample holds about 55,000 clones, 90% seen once. This sequence was found in a middle-aged man with acute or convalescent COVID-19. The sequenced sample consisted of peripheral blood. The chain recombines TRBV6-1 with TRBJ1-5; a weak D match, TRBD1 (5 bases). The CDR3: CASSEGQGGNQPQHF. The DNA for the CDR3 is TGTGCCAGCAGTGAAGGCCAGGGCGGCAATCAGCCCCAGCATTTT.